This TCR beta chain derives from a study of T-cell memory formation after mild COVID-19. Amplification by 5'RACE using constant-segment primers produced TCR alpha and TCR beta cDNA libraries that carried sample barcodes and UMIs. Each CDR3 protein gets one entry after TCRdb re-called the 5' RACE reads with MiXCR. This sample carries a few hundred thousand distinct CDR3 sequences, 14% of them seen once, and the ten largest clones take around a fifth. Overall study findings and caveats: Whereas later expanders leaned CD4+, clones contracting day 15 to 85 showed a balanced CD4/CD8 makeup.

The CDR3 runs to 16 residues. From germline, CDR1 is LGHNA and CDR2 YSLEER. The V gene lost 0 bases and the J gene lost 6 bases, with 12 bases spanning the gap. A few counts support this clonotype. The antigen is unknown. This TCR came from a young man who had mild COVID-19 (a few samples of this study predate the infection). Cell type and time point are not known. The chain joins TRBV4-3 to TRBJ1-6, with D possibly matching TRBD1 (5 bases). The material sequenced was PBMCs or a T cell subset sorted from them (not recorded which). The CDR3 coding sequence is TGCGCCAGCAGCCAAGATGACCACAGGTTTAATTCACCCCTCCACTTT. It translates to CASSQDDHRFNSPLHF.